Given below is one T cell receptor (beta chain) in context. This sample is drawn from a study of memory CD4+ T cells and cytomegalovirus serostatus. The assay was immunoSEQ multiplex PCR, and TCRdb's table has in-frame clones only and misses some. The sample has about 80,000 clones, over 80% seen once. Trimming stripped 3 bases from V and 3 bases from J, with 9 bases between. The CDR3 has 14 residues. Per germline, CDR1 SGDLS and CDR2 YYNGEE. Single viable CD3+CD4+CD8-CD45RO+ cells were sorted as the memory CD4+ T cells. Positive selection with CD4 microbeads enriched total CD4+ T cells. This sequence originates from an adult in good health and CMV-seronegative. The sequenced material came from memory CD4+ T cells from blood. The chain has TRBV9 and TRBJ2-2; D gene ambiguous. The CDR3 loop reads CASSALIHTGELFF. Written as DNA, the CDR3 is TGTGCCAGCAGCGCCTTGATACACACCGGGGAGCTGTTTTTT.